This entry lists 14 T cell receptor beta chains sequenced from one sample in a study of blood T cell repertoires in COVID-19. TCRdb's copy holds only in-frame clones and misses some; the assay was immunoSEQ multiplex PCR. The sample records about 90,000 clones, 70% to 90% being singletons. The source material was peripheral blood. These TCRs come from a human donor in a cohort sampled during active COVID-19.

This chain uses TRBV7-2 with TRBJ1-2; a possible D gene is TRBD1 (6 bases). The CDR3 is 14 amino acids. V gave up 6 bases and J gave up 8 bases, with 19 bases separating them. CDR1 and CDR2 from the germline V gene are SGHTA and FQGNSA. Here the CDR3 reads CASRESPQGWGYTF. Written as DNA, the CDR3 is TGTGCCAGCAGGGAGAGTCCACAGGGCTGGGGCTACACCTTC.

The rearrangement uses TRBV7-8 and TRBJ2-1; 12 nucleotides agree with TRBD1. With 4 bases clipped from V and 7 bases from J, the junction kept 5 bases outside the gene matches. This CDR3 region has 15 residues. Germline-derived CDR1 and CDR2 are SGHVS and FQNEAQ. DNA for the CDR3: TGTGCCAGCAGCTCAGGGGACAGGGGGCGGAATGAGCAGTTCTTC. Protein: CASSSGDRGRNEQFF. Combining the CDR3 with reference TRBV7-8 and TRBJ2-1 gives the whole variable domain GAGVSQSPRYKVAKRGQDVALRCDPISGHVSLFWYQQALGQGPEFLTYFQNEAQLDKSGLPSDRFFAERPEGSVSTLKIQRTQQEDSAVYLCASSSGDRGRNEQFFGPGTRLTVL.

This clone was recorded once. This chain connects TRBV12-3 or TRBV12-4 to TRBJ1-4; D remains unclear. The CDR3 sequence is 13 residues long. With 3 bases removed from V and 6 bases from J, the gap between germline ends came to 8 bases. CDR3 residues: CASSLGTYEKLFF. In DNA, the CDR3 is TGTGCCAGCAGTTTGGGCACCTATGAAAAACTGTTTTTT.

The chain uses TRBV5-4 and TRBJ1-2, with 8 bases identical to TRBD1. There are 16 residues in the CDR3. Per germline, CDR1 SGHNT and CDR2 YYREEE (reference sequence). V was pared by 4 bases and J by 8 bases, with 16 bases of the junction left unmatched. In nucleotides, the CDR3 is TGTGCCAGCAGCCCGGCGGTCCGGGGACAGGTTTCCGGCTACACCTTC. Its translation is CASSPAVRGQVSGYTF.

This sequence joins TRBV4-1 and TRBJ1-1; the match to TRBD1 covers 9 bases. Germline assignment: CDR1 MGHRA and CDR2 YSYEKL. Germline trimming cut 2 bases from V and 4 bases from J; bases unmatched to any gene: 2. This CDR3 is built from 14 residues. The CDR3 loop reads CASSQRQGVTEAFF. The CDR3 DNA follows: TGCGCCAGCAGCCAAAGACAGGGGGTCACTGAAGCTTTCTTT.

This clone was detected a few times. The V call is TRBV3-1 (or the pseudogene TRBV3-2), the J call TRBJ1-2, with 9 bases matching TRBD1. The CDR3 sequence is 14 residues long. CDR1 and CDR2 from the germline V gene are LGHDT and YNNKEL (reference sequence). J gave up 2 bases and V 4 bases, and 2 bases lay outside the gene matches. The CDR3 protein is CASSPTGGNYGYTF. In DNA form, the CDR3 reads TGTGCCAGCAGCCCAACAGGGGGCAACTATGGCTACACCTTC.

The table lists this clone with a count of one. J is TRBJ1-2 and V is TRBV5-1; 8 nucleotides match TRBD1. The trim removed 4 bases at V and 7 bases at J, leaving 9 bases unmatched. Looked up from germline, CDR1 is SGHRS and CDR2 is YFSETQ. This CDR3 is 14 amino acids long. The CDR3 nucleotides read TGCGCCAGCAGCACCGGACAGGGCCTCATTGGCTACACCTTC. Amino acids: CASSTGQGLIGYTF. Full variable domain (missing parts from reference TRBV5-1 and TRBJ1-2): KAGVTQTPRYLIKTRGQQVTLSCSPISGHRSVSWYQQTPGQGLQFLFEYFSETQRNKGNFPGRFSGRQFSNSRSEMNVSTLELGDSALYLCASSTGQGLIGYTFGSGTRLTVV.

The V gene is TRBV6-6, the J gene TRBJ1-1, with TRBD1 as a possible D gene (6 bases). The CDR3 length is 15 residues. The germline V and J ends were trimmed by 1 base and 7 bases, with 16 bases remaining between them. Germline V gene lookup returns CDR1 MNHNY and CDR2 SVGAGI (reference sequence). The CDR3 DNA reads TGTGCCAGCAGTTACTTATGGACAGCTAGGAGTGAAGCTTTCTTT. Its protein is CASSYLWTARSEAFF.

This chain links TRBV12-3 or TRBV12-4 with TRBJ1-2; 7 bases fit TRBD1. The CDR3 sequence is 13 residues long. J lost 8 bases, V lost 7 bases, and 10 bases had no gene match. CDR3 region: CASTLGQGQGYTF. The DNA for the CDR3 is TGTGCCAGCACCCTGGGGCAGGGACAGGGCTACACCTTC.

The rearrangement links TRBV28 to TRBJ2-5, with 7 bases aligning to TRBD1. Losses at the gene ends were 4 bases for V and 4 bases for J; bases not matched to a gene: 9. This CDR3 spans 15 amino acids. Per the germline V gene, CDR1 is MDHEN and CDR2 is SYDVKM. CDR3 sequence (DNA): TGTGCCAGCAGTTCGCCTACTTACAGGGGAGAGACCCAGTACTTC. Its protein product is CASSSPTYRGETQYF.

V is TRBV4-1 and J is TRBJ1-5, with D unresolved. V shed 3 bases and J shed 0 bases, with 12 bases lying between them. The CDR3 loop spans 16 amino acids. Germline V gene sequence: CDR1 MGHRA, CDR2 YSYEKL. The CDR3 sequence is CASSQLTEISNQPQHF. Written as DNA, the CDR3 is TGCGCCAGCAGCCAGTTGACTGAAATTAGCAATCAGCCCCAGCATTTT.

The chain uses TRBV2 and TRBJ2-5; D is undetermined. CDR1 SNHLY and CDR2 FYNNEI come from the germline V gene. This CDR3 spans 12 amino acids. The V end lost 11 bases, the J end lost 7 bases, and 17 bases lay between the germline ends. As DNA, the CDR3 is TGTGCCCCTAGAGGCGCCTCGGGGACCCAGTACTTC. Protein sequence: CAPRGASGTQYF.

The chain is built from TRBV10-3 and TRBJ1-3; D is uncertain. The germline V gene encodes CDR1 ENHRY and CDR2 SYGVKD. The CDR3 extends over 15 amino acids. The V gene lost 4 bases and the J gene lost 0 bases, with 10 bases spanning the gap. For the CDR3, the DNA is TGTGCCATCAGTGGGCAGGCTTTCTCTGGAAACACCATATATTTT. It codes for CAISGQAFSGNTIYF.

V and J are TRBV19 and TRBJ1-4, with D perhaps matching TRBD1 (6 bases). The CDR3 has 14 residues. Trimming pared 10 bases from V and 7 bases from J, leaving 19 bases between. Germline CDR1 reads LNHDA; CDR2 reads SQIVND (reference sequence). CDR3 sequence reads: CATTQGNRVEKLFF. CDR3 sequence (DNA): TGTGCCACCACACAGGGAAACAGGGTTGAAAAACTGTTTTTT.